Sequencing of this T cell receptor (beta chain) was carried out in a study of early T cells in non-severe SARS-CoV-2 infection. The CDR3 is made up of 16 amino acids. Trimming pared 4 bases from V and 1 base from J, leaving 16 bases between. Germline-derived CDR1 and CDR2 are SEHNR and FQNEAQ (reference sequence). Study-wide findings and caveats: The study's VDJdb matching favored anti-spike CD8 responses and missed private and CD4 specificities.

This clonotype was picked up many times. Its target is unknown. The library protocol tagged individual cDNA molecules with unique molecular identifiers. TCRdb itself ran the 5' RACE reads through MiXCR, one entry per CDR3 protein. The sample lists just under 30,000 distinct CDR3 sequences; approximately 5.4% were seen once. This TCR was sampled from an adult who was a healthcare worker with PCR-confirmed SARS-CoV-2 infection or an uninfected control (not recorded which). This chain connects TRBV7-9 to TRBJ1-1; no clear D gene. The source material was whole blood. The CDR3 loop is CASSWPEGGWNTEAFF. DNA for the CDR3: TGTGCCAGCAGCTGGCCTGAGGGCGGGTGGAACACTGAAGCTTTCTTT. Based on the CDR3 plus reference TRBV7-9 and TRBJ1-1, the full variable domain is DTGVSQNPRHKITKRGQNVTFRCDPISEHNRLYWYRQTLGQGPEFLTYFQNEAQLEKSRLLSDRFSAERPKGSFSTLEIQRTEQGDSAMYLCASSWPEGGWNTEAFFGQGTRLTVV.